This entry lists 4 T cell receptor beta chains sequenced from one sample in a study of T cell repertoires in aging, cancer and after chemotherapy. TCR beta rearrangements were amplified from peripheral blood genomic DNA. Multiplex touch-down PCR with TRB-A/B primers amplified rearranged V-D-J TRB sequences. TCRdb ran MiXCR on the multiplex PCR reads and lists one entry per CDR3 protein. Of fewer than 6,500 distinct CDR3 sequences listed, about 25% are singletons. What was sequenced was blood. All receptors derive from a human donor in good health.

By proportion, this clonotype is medium-sized. The chain employs TRBV20-1 and TRBJ1-3, with TRBD1 matching over 8 bases. The trim removed 5 bases at V and 0 bases at J, leaving 6 bases unmatched. The germline V gene encodes CDR1 DFQATT and CDR2 SNEGSKA (reference sequence). The CDR3 has 15 residues. DNA for the CDR3: TGCAGTGCTGGCAGGGGGCTCCGCTCTGGAAACACCATATATTTT. Translating gives CSAGRGLRSGNTIYF.

In this sample, this clonotype is medium-sized. The gene calls are TRBV30 and TRBJ2-3; D might be TRBD2 (6 bases). The germline V gene has CDR1 GTSNPN and CDR2 SVGIG (reference sequence). The CDR3 totals 15 residues. Trimming cost V 5 bases and J 0 bases, with 15 bases left between them. CDR3 region: CAWRRVAPSTDTQYF. As DNA, the CDR3 is TGTGCCTGGCGGAGGGTAGCGCCAAGCACAGATACGCAGTATTTT. The entire variable domain, with the rest obtained from reference TRBV30 and TRBJ2-3, is as follows: SQTIHQWPATLVQPVGSPLSLECTVEGTSNPNLYWYRQAAGRGLQLLFYSVGIGQISSEVPQNLSASRPQDRQFILSSKKLLLSDSGFYLCAWRRVAPSTDTQYFGPGTRLTVL.

By share, this clonotype counts as medium-sized. V and J are TRBV19 and TRBJ1-1; 9 nucleotides agree with TRBD1. The ends lost 7 bases at V and 5 bases at J; junction bases unmatched: 8. Germline assignment: CDR1 LNHDA and CDR2 SQIVND (reference sequence). The CDR3 loop spans 14 amino acids. Written as DNA, the CDR3 is TGTGCCAGTACTCAGGACAGGGGAAGAACTGAAGCTTTCTTT. Amino acids: CASTQDRGRTEAFF.

The J gene is TRBJ2-1, the V gene TRBV5-6; D is uncertain. V lost 0 bases to trimming and J lost 0 bases, with 7 bases between them. Per germline, CDR1 SGHDT and CDR2 YYEEEE. The CDR3 runs to 15 residues. CDR3 nucleotides: TGTGCCAGCAGCTTGGGACCGGGCTCCTACAATGAGCAGTTCTTC. It translates to CASSLGPGSYNEQFF.